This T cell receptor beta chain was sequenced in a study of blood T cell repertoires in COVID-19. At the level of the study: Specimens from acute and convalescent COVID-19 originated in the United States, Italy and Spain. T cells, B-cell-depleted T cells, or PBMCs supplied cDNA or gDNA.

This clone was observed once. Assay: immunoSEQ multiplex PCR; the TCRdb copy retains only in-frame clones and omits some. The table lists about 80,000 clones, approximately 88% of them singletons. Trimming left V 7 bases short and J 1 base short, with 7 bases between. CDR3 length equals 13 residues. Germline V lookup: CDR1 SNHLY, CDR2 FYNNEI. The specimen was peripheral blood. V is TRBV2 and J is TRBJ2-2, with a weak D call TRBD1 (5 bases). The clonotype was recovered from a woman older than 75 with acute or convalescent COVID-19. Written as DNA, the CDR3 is TGTGCCAGCATAAGGGGGAACACCGGGGAGCTGTTTTTT. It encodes CASIRGNTGELFF.